This TCR beta chain was captured by sequencing in a study of OX40 agonist ivuxolimab in advanced cancers. On the study more broadly: Eligibility rules accepted prior anti-PD-1, anti-PD-L1 or anti-CTLA-4 therapy, and 40% to 50% had some.

J lost 7 bases, V lost 6 bases, and 10 bases had no gene match. The germline gives CDR1 MNHEY, CDR2 SVGAGI. There are 14 residues in the CDR3. Patients were ruled out by autoimmune disease history or systemic immunosuppression. Libraries were prepared by immunoSEQ multiplex PCR; TCRdb keeps only in-frame clonotypes and omits some of them. The sample has around 78,000 clones, 81% seen once. This material consisted of CD4+ or CD8+ T cells sorted from blood, taken in a trial of the OX40 agonist ivuxolimab. The chain joins TRBV6-5 to TRBJ1-1; 8 bases are shared with TRBD1. The TCR originated in an adult with an advanced solid tumor such as melanoma, head and neck, liver or kidney cancer. CDR3 bases: TGTGCCAGCAGAGAGTCAGGGGGCGCGGGTGAAGCTTTCTTT. Translation gives CASRESGGAGEAFF.